This entry is about one T cell receptor (beta chain). What it recognizes is unknown. The data were taken from a study of cytomegalovirus exposure and HLA in healthy donors. Though probably carrying unrecorded immune exposures, donors were nominally healthy at sampling. Study-wide results and limits: Three of the chains that were CMV-associated were confirmed in vitro to be specific for CMV antigens. Reports credit the classifier with highly specific, highly sensitive diagnosis of cytomegalovirus status. An analysis was carried out at a later point. It showed that HLA-associated TCR beta chains were more clonally expanded than equally common non-associated chains.

The CDR3 covers 14 residues. CDR1 is SGDLS, CDR2 YYNGEE, per germline. V lost 5 bases and J lost 2; bases outside the gene matches: 4. The PCR used 60 Vbeta and 13 Jbeta primers. Only in-frame clones appear in the TCRdb table, and some are missing; sequencing was by immunoSEQ multiplex PCR. The listing records around 140,000 clones. The TCR was taken from a woman between 45 and 60 years old in good health and CMV-seronegative. Specimen: PBMCs. This sequence joins TRBV9 and TRBJ1-2, with 9 bases matching TRBD1. CDR3 bases: TGTGCCAGCAGTCCGACAGGGGGAAACTATGGCTACACCTTC. This gives the protein CASSPTGGNYGYTF.